These 11 T cell receptor beta chains were all obtained from the same sample, sequenced in a study of long-term antiretroviral therapy in people with HIV. An immunoSEQ assay, version v3.0, was performed at survey level. Data came from immunoSEQ multiplex PCR; TCRdb stores just in-frame clones and leaves some out. The table lists about 20,000 clones, about four fifths of them singletons. The sequencing here drew on unsorted PBMCs, taken around 2.4 years after starting antiretroviral therapy. The origin of the receptors is a man aged 35 to 55 with HIV.

The chain has TRBV2 and TRBJ2-7; a weak D match, TRBD2 (5 bases). CDR1 is SNHLY, CDR2 FYNNEI, per germline. V dropped 7 bases and J dropped 2 bases, with 21 bases sitting between them. The length of the CDR3 is 16 residues. Written as DNA, the CDR3 is TGTGCCAGCATGCTGGCCAGGTCTAGCTCGGCCTACGAGCAGTACTTC. Translated: CASMLARSSSAYEQYF.

This clone was found once. The V and J genes are TRBV18 and TRBJ1-2, with 8 bases aligning to TRBD1. CDR3 length: 14 amino acids. The germline gives CDR1 KGHSH, CDR2 LQKENI. With 5 bases clipped from V and 3 bases from J, the junction kept 5 bases outside the gene matches. CDR3 protein: CASSGQGADYGYTF. The CDR3 coding sequence is TGTGCCAGCTCAGGACAGGGTGCGGACTATGGCTACACCTTC. Variable domain in full (rest from reference TRBV18 and TRBJ1-2): NAGVMQNPRHLVRRRGQEARLRCSPMKGHSHVYWYRQLPEEGLKFMVYLQKENIIDESGMPKERFSAEFPKEGPSILRIQQVVRGDSAAYFCASSGQGADYGYTFGSGTRLTVV.

This clone has just one count. The CDR3 spells CASSIDHPSGISNEQFF. The DNA of the CDR3 is TGTGCCAGTAGTATAGATCATCCTAGCGGGATCTCCAATGAGCAGTTCTTC. The chain has TRBV19 and TRBJ2-1, with 9 bases aligning to TRBD2. This CDR3 is 17 amino acids long. Trimming cost V 0 bases and J 6 bases; bases outside gene matches: 9. The germline V gene has CDR1 LNHDA and CDR2 SQIVND (reference sequence).

The DNA of the CDR3 is TGTGCCAGCAGCTCTATAAAATTTCTAGCGGGAGCAGAGACCCAGTACTTC. Protein sequence: CASSSIKFLAGAETQYF. The chain has TRBV7-8 and TRBJ2-5; 10 bases fit TRBD2. This CDR3 contains 17 residues. V trimming: 4 bases; J trimming: 4 bases; junction bases outside the gene matches: 12. From germline, CDR1 is SGHVS and CDR2 FQNEAQ. Based on the CDR3 plus reference TRBV7-8 and TRBJ2-5, the full variable domain is GAGVSQSPRYKVAKRGQDVALRCDPISGHVSLFWYQQALGQGPEFLTYFQNEAQLDKSGLPSDRFFAERPEGSVSTLKIQRTQQEDSAVYLCASSSIKFLAGAETQYFGPGTRLLVL.

The J gene is TRBJ2-7, the V gene TRBV10-2; D is possibly TRBD1 (7 bases). Per germline, CDR1 WSHSY and CDR2 SAAADI. Deletions cut 5 bases from V and 3 bases from J, with 14 bases between. The CDR3 runs to 14 residues. The CDR3 DNA sequence: TGCGCCAGCAGTCAGGGGGGCCCCGGCTACGAGCAGTACTTC. Its protein product is CASSQGGPGYEQYF.

V is TRBV6-1 and J is TRBJ2-1; no clear D gene. Germline CDR1 and CDR2: MNHNS and SASEGT. V was shortened by 2 bases and J by 9 bases, with 8 bases between the two germline ends. CDR3 length: 12 residues. The CDR3 nucleotides are TGTGCCAGCAGTGAATGGGGTGGTGAGCAGTTCTTC. As protein: CASSEWGGEQFF.

The chain joins TRBV4-3 to TRBJ2-1; 9 bases map to TRBD2. The length of the CDR3 is 20 residues. Germline assignment: CDR1 LGHNA and CDR2 YSLEER. V shed 0 bases and J 7 bases; nucleotides not matched to a gene: 19. CDR3 DNA: TGCGCCAGCAGCCAAGATTACCCTGAGTTGGTAGCGGGAGTAGGAAATGAGCAGTTCTTC. As protein: CASSQDYPELVAGVGNEQFF.

This clone was observed a single time. V is TRBV11-3 and J is TRBJ2-3; 10 bases are shared with TRBD2. In germline, CDR1 is SGHNT, CDR2 YENEEA. This CDR3 has 16 amino acids. J gave up 4 bases and V 1 base, and 5 bases lay outside the gene matches. In DNA, the CDR3 is TGTGCCAGCAGCTTAGGCCTTAGCGGGGGGCCAGATACGCAGTATTTT. Residues: CASSLGLSGGPDTQYF.

The chain carries TRBV6-1 and TRBJ1-3; D may be TRBD1 (5 bases). Germline values: CDR1 MNHNS, CDR2 SASEGT. V shed 2 bases and J shed 5 bases, with 13 bases lying between them. The CDR3 is 15 amino acids. The CDR3 region is CASSEIGVDRNTIYF. The CDR3 nucleotides are TGTGCCAGCAGTGAAATAGGGGTAGACCGAAACACCATATATTTT.

V gene TRBV7-3 combines with J gene TRBJ2-1, with 7 bases that match TRBD1. J lost 9 bases, V lost 5 bases, and 7 bases had no gene match. In germline, CDR1 is SGHTA, CDR2 FQGTGA. CDR3 length equals 13 residues. The CDR3 DNA reads as TGTGCCAGCAGCCCGACAGGGTACGGTGAGCAGTTCTTC. This gives the protein CASSPTGYGEQFF.

The chain links TRBV10-2 to TRBJ2-7; 9 positions agree with TRBD2. CDR3 size: 16 residues. Trimming at V came to 3 bases and at J to 2 bases, leaving 8 bases not matched to a gene. CDR1 WSHSY and CDR2 SAAADI come from the germline V gene. The DNA of the CDR3 is TGCGCCAGCAGTGACGGGGCTAGCGGGGCCCCCTACGAGCAGTACTTC. It yields the protein CASSDGASGAPYEQYF.